These T cell receptor beta chains were read from a single sample in a study of cytomegalovirus exposure and HLA in healthy donors. Profiled with immunoSEQ multiplex PCR; TCRdb holds only in-frame clones, not every one. In the table there are about 89,000 clones, roughly 85% of which are singletons. The sample comprised PBMCs. The receptors shown here come from a man aged 35-49 years in good health and CMV-seropositive. CDR3s include the opening cysteine and the closing phenylalanine or tryptophan. D genes are given only for firm matches. Clone size, where shown, is once, few, many, or a class for clones that have expanded.

>TRBV15|TRBJ2-1|TRBD2|few|15
TGTGCCACCAGCAGAGATAGGGGACTAGAGATACAGCAGTTCTTC
CATSRDRGLEIQQFF
>TRBV7-6|TRBJ1-5|NA|NA|14
TGTGCCAGCAGCTTAGCACAGAGCAATCAGCCCCAGCATTTT
CASSLAQSNQPQHF
>TRBV7-8|TRBJ2-2|TRBD2|NA|19
TGTGCCAGCAGCCCGAGACGGGCACTAGCGGGAGAGGGGACCGGGGAGCTGTTTTTT
CASSPRRALAGEGTGELFF
>TRBV27|TRBJ1-5|NA|NA|15
TGTGCCAGCAGACCGCAGGGGCTGGGCAATCAGCCCCAGCATTTT
CASRPQGLGNQPQHF
>TRBV7-6|TRBJ1-3|NA|NA|13
TGTGCCAGCAGCCCTGGACAGGGAAACACCATATATTTT
CASSPGQGNTIYF
>TRBV27|TRBJ2-5|NA|NA|16
TGTGCCAGCAGTTTATTGGGCTCAGGGACTGGGGAGACCCAGTACTTC
CASSLLGSGTGETQYF
>TRBV6-1|TRBJ2-3|TRBD2|NA|15
TGTGCCACCCAGATCGGGACTAGCGGCACAGATACGCAGTATTTT
CATQIGTSGTDTQYF
>TRBV30|TRBJ2-2|NA|NA|14
TGTGCCTGGAAAGAGGGCGTTGGAGTGGGGGAGCTGTTTTTT
CAWKEGVGVGELFF
>TRBV16|TRBJ1-2|NA|NA|12
TGTGCCAGCAGCCAGAGTAACTATGGCTACACCTTC
CASSQSNYGYTF
>TRBV18|TRBJ2-7|TRBD1|NA|17
TGTGCCAGCTCACCCACAGGGGCCCCAAAAAAGTACTACGAGCAGTACTTC
CASSPTGAPKKYYEQYF
>TRBV7-9|TRBJ2-1|TRBD1|NA|14
TGTGCCAGCAGCGTCGGACAGGTAAACAATGAGCAGTTCTTC
CASSVGQVNNEQFF
>TRBV11-3|TRBJ2-3|TRBD2|NA|15
TGTGCCAGCAGCTTACTAGCGGAATCCACAGATACGCAGTATTTT
CASSLLAESTDTQYF
>TRBV11-3|TRBJ2-1|TRBD2|NA|16
TGTGCCAGCAGGGACGGGACTAGCCCCTCCTACAATGAGCAGTTCTTC
CASRDGTSPSYNEQFF
>TRBV7-9|TRBJ2-2|TRBD1|NA|16
TGTGCCAGCAGCTCAACCGGGACAGCGAACACCGGGGAGCTGTTTTTT
CASSSTGTANTGELFF
>TRBV19|TRBJ1-5|NA|NA|12
TGTGCCAACAGACAGGTCCCGCAGCCCCAGCATTTT
CANRQVPQPQHF
>TRBV7-2|TRBJ2-7|NA|NA|14
TGTGCCAGCAGCTTGGCGGGGCGGCTGGACGAGCAGTACTTC
CASSLAGRLDEQYF
>TRBV7-2|TRBJ1-5|TRBD1|NA|15
TGTGCCAGCAGCTTACAGACAGGGAACAATCAGCCCCAGCATTTT
CASSLQTGNNQPQHF